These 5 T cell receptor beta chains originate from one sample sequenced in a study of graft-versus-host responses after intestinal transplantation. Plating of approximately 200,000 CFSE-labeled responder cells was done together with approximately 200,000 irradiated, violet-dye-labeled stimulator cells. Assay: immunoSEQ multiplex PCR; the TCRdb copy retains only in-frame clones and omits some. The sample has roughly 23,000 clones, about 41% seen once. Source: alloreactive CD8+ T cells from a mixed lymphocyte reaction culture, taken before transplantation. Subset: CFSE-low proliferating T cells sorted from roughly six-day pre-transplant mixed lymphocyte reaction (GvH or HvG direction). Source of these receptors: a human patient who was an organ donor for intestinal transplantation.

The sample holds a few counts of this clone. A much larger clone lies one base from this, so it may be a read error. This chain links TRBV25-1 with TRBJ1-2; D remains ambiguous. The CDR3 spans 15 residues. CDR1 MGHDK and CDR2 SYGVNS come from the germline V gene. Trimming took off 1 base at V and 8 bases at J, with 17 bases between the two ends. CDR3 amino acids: CASSELDGASGGYTF. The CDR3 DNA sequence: TGTGCCAGCAGTGAATTGGACGGAGCCTCCGGGGGCTACACCTTC.

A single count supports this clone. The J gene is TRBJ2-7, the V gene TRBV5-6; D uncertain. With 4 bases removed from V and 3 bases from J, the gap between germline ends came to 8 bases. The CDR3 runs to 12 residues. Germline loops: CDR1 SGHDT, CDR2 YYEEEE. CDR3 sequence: CASSADNYEQYF. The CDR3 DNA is TGTGCCAGCAGCGCCGATAACTACGAGCAGTACTTC. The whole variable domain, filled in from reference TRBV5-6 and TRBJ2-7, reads DAGVTQSPTHLIKTRGQQVTLRCSPKSGHDTVSWYQQALGQGPQFIFQYYEEEERQRGNFPDRFSGHQFPNYSSELNVNALLLGDSALYLCASSADNYEQYFGPGTRLTVT.

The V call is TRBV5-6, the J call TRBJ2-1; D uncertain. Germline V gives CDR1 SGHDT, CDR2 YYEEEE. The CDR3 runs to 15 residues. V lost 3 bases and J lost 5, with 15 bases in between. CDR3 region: CASSYEPFPDNEQFF. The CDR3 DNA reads TGTGCCAGCAGCTACGAACCCTTCCCCGACAATGAGCAGTTCTTC. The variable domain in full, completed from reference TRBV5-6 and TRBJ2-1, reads DAGVTQSPTHLIKTRGQQVTLRCSPKSGHDTVSWYQQALGQGPQFIFQYYEEEERQRGNFPDRFSGHQFPNYSSELNVNALLLGDSALYLCASSYEPFPDNEQFFGPGTRLTVL.

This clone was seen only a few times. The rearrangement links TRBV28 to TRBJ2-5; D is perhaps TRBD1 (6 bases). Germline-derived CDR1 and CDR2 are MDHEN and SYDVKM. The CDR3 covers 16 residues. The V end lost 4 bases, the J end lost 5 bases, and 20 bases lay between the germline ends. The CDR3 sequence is CASSSAPGQLGETQYF. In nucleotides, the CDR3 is TGTGCCAGCAGTTCAGCCCCAGGACAGCTCGGGGAGACCCAGTACTTC.

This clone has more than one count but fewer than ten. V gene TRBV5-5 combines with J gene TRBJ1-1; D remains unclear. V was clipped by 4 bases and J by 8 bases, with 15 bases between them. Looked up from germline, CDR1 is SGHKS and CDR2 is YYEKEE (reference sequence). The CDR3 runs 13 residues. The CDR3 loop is CASSPDPWQEAFF. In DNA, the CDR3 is TGTGCCAGCAGCCCGGATCCATGGCAGGAAGCTTTCTTT.